This T cell receptor (beta chain) was captured by sequencing in a study of blood T cell repertoires in COVID-19. Germline CDR1 MGHRA, CDR2 YSYEKL. V lost 4 bases, J lost 7 bases, and 13 bases lay in between. This CDR3 is 14 amino acids long. Produced via immunoSEQ multiplex PCR; TCRdb's table is partial and in-frame only. The sample includes about 320,000 clones, almost 85% seen only once; the top ten take just over 7%. This clone was counted between two and nine times. The sequence derives from a human donor in a cohort sampled during active COVID-19. Specimen: peripheral blood. The rearrangement uses TRBV4-1 and TRBJ2-2, with D possibly being TRBD2 (5 bases). The CDR3 DNA is TGCGCCAGCAGCCTCTTAAAGGCGGGCGGGGAGCTGTTTTTT. Encoded protein: CASSLLKAGGELFF.